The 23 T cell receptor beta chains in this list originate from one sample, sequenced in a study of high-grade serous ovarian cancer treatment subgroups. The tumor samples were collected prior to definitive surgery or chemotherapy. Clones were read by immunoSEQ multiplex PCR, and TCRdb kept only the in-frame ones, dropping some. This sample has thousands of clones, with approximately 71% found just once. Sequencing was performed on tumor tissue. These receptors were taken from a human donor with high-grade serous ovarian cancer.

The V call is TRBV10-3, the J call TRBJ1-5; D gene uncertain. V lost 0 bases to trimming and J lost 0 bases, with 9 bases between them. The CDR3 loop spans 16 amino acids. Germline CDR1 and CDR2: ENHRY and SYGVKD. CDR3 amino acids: CAISESSVISNQPQHF. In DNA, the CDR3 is TGTGCCATCAGTGAGTCGTCAGTAATTAGCAATCAGCCCCAGCATTTT.

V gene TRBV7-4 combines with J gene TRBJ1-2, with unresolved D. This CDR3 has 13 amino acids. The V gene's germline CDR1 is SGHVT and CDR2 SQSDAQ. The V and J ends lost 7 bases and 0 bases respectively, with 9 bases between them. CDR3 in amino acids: CASTGSTNYGYTF. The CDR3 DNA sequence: TGTGCCAGCACGGGGTCTACTAACTATGGCTACACCTTC. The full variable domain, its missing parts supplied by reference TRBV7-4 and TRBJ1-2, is GAGVSQSPRYKVAKRGRDVALRCDSISGHVTLYWYRQTLGQGSEVLTYSQSDAQRDKSGRPSGRFSAERPERSVSTLKIQRTEQGDSAVYLCASTGSTNYGYTFGSGTRLTVV.

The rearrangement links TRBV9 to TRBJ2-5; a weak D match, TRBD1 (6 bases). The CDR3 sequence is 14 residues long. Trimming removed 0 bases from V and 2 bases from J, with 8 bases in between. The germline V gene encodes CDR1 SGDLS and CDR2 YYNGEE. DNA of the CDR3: TGTGCCAGCAGCGTAGAAGGGGGTCAAGAGACCCAGTACTTC. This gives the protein CASSVEGGQETQYF. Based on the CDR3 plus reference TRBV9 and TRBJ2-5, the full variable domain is DSGVTQTPKHLITATGQRVTLRCSPRSGDLSVYWYQQSLDQGLQFLIQYYNGEERAKGNILERFSAQQFPDLHSELNLSSLELGDSALYFCASSVEGGQETQYFGPGTRLLVL.

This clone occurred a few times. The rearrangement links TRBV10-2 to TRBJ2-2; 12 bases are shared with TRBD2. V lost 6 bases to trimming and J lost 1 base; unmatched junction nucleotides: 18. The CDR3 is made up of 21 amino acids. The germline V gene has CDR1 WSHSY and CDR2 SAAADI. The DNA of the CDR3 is TGCGCCAGCAGGGTCTGGGGCCTCAGACTAGCGGGGGCGAAGAACACCGGGGAGCTGTTTTTT. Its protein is CASRVWGLRLAGAKNTGELFF.

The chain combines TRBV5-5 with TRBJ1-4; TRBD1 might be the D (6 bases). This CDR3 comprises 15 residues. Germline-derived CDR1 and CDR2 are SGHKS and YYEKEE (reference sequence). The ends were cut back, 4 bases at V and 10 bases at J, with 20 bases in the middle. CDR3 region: CASSGSGVPLTKLFF. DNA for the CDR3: TGTGCCAGCAGCGGCTCAGGGGTCCCCCTAACAAAACTGTTTTTT.

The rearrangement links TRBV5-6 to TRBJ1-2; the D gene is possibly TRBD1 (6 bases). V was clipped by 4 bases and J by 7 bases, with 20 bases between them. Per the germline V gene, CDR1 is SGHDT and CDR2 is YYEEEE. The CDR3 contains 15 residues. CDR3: CASSPTPGQRGGYTF. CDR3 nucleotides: TGTGCCAGCAGCCCCACCCCAGGACAGAGAGGTGGCTACACCTTC.

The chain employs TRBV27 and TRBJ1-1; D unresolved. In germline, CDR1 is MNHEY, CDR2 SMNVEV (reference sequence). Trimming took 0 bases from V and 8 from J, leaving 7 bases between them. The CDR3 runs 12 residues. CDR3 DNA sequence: TGTGCCAGCAGTTTATCGGGTCGCGAAGCTTTCTTT. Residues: CASSLSGREAFF.

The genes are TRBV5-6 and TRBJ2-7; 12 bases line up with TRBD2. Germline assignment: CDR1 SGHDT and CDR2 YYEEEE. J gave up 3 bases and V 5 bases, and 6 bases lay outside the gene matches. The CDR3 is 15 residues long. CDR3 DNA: TGTGCCAGCAGTCCCGGACTAGCGGGGCACTACGAGCAGTACTTC. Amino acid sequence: CASSPGLAGHYEQYF. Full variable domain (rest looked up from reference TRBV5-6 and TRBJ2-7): DAGVTQSPTHLIKTRGQQVTLRCSPKSGHDTVSWYQQALGQGPQFIFQYYEEEERQRGNFPDRFSGHQFPNYSSELNVNALLLGDSALYLCASSPGLAGHYEQYFGPGTRLTVT.

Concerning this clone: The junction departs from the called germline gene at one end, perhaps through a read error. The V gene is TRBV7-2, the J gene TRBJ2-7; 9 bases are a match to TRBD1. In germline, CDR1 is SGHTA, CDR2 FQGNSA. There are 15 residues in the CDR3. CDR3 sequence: CASSLGTGQGDRRNF. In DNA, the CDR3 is TGTGCCAGCAGCTTGGGGACAGGGCAAGGGGATCGGCGGAACTTC. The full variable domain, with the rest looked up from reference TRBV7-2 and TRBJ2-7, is GAGVSQSPSNKVTEKGKDVELRCDPISGHTALYWYRQSLGQGLEFLIYFQGNSAPDKSGLPSDRFSAERTGGSVSTLTIQRTQQEDSAVYLCASSLGTGQGDRRNFGPGTRLTVT.

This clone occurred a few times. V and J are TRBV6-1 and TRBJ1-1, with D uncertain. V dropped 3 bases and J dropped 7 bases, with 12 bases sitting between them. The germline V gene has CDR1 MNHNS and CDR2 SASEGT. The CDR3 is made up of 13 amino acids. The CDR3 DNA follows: TGTGCCAGCAGTGATTCCCTTCGAGGTGAAGCTTTCTTT. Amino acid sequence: CASSDSLRGEAFF.

The CDR3 loop is CASSRDGPYEQYF. DNA of the CDR3: TGTGCCAGCTCCCGCGACGGCCCCTACGAGCAGTACTTC. This rearrangement joins TRBV18 to TRBJ2-7; D not resolved. Germline-derived CDR1 and CDR2 are KGHSH and LQKENI. This CDR3 is built from 13 residues. V shed 6 bases and J shed 2 bases, with 11 bases lying between them.

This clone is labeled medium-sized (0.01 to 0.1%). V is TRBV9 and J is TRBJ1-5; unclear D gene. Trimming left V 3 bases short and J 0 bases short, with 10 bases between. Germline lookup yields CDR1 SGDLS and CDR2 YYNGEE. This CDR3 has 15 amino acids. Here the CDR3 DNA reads TGTGCCAGCAGCGAGGAAGGGCGTAGCAATCAGCCCCAGCATTTT. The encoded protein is CASSEEGRSNQPQHF.

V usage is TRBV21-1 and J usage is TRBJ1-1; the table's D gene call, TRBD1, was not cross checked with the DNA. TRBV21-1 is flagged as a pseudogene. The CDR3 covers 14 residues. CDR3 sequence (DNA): TGTGCCAGCAGCAATCAGGGGCCGAACACTGAAGCTTTCTTT. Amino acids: CASSNQGPNTEAFF.

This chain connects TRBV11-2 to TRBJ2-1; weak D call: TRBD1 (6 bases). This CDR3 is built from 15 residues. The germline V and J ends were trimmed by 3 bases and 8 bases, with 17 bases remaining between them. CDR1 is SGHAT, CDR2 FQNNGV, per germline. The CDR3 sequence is CASSFRDTSRHEQFF. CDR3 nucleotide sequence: TGTGCCAGCAGCTTCCGGGACACATCTCGCCATGAGCAGTTCTTC.

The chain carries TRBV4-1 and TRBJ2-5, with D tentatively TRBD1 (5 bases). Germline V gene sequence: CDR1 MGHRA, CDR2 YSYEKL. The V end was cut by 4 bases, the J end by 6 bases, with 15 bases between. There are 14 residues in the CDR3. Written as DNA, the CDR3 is TGCGCCAGCAGCCCCCTGGGGCAGGCTAAGACCCAGTACTTC. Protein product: CASSPLGQAKTQYF.

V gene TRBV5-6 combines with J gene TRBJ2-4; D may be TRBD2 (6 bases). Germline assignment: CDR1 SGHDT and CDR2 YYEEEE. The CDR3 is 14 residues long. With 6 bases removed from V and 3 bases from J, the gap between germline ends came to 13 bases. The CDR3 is CASNHAGGKNIQYF. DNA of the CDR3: TGTGCCAGCAACCACGCCGGGGGCAAAAACATTCAGTACTTC.

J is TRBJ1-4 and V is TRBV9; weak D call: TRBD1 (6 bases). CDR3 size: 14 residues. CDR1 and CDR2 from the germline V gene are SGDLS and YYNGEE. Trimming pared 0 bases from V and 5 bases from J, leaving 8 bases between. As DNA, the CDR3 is TGTGCCAGCAGCGTAGCTACAGGGAATGAAAAACTGTTTTTT. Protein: CASSVATGNEKLFF.

The CDR3 DNA follows: TGTGCCAGCAGTGGGGGGAGTGGAAACACCATATATTTT. It yields the protein CASSGGSGNTIYF. The chain couples TRBV25-1 to TRBJ1-3; TRBD1 is a possible D gene (5 bases). CDR3 length: 13 amino acids. Germline lookup yields CDR1 MGHDK and CDR2 SYGVNS. V was pared by 4 bases and J by 3 bases, with 7 bases between.

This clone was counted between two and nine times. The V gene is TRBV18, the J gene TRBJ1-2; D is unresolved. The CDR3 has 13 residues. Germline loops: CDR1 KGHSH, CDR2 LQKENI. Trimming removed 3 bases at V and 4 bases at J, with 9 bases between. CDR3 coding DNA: TGTGCCAGCTCACCCTTCTCAAGCTATGGCTACACCTTC. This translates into CASSPFSSYGYTF.

DNA of the CDR3: TGTGCCAGCAGCCCGACAGGTCGATCCTACAATGAGCAGTTCTTC. Its translation is CASSPTGRSYNEQFF. The chain joins TRBV7-8 to TRBJ2-1; tentative D call: TRBD1 (6 bases). V lost 5 bases, J lost 1 base, and 12 bases lay in between. The CDR3 runs to 15 residues. The germline V gene encodes CDR1 SGHVS and CDR2 FQNEAQ.

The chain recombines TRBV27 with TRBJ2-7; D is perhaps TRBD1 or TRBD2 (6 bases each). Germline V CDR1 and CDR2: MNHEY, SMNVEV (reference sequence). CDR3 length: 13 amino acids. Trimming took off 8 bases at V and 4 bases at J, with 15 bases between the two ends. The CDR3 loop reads CASSSGGQYEQYF. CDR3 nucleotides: TGTGCCAGCTCTTCCGGGGGCCAATACGAGCAGTACTTC.

The CDR3, as DNA: TGTGCCAGCAGCTTAGGGTGGGGACAGGATTCCACAGATACGCAGTATTTT. This encodes CASSLGWGQDSTDTQYF. V usage is TRBV7-9 and J usage is TRBJ2-3, with 8 bases matching TRBD1. The CDR3 extends over 17 amino acids. Germline trimming cut 1 base from V and 2 bases from J; bases unmatched to any gene: 8. Germline V gene data show CDR1 as SEHNR and CDR2 as FQNEAQ (reference sequence).

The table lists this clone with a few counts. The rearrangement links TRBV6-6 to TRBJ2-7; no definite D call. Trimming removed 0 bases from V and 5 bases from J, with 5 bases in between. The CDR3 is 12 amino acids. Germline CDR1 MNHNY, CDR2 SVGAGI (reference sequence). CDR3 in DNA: TGTGCCAGCAGTTACTCTAGAGACGAGCAGTACTTC. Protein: CASSYSRDEQYF.